This paragraph covers one TCR beta chain sequence. Antigen specificity is unknown. The entry originates in a study of cytomegalovirus exposure and HLA in healthy donors. Study-level results: In a later analysis, TCR beta V- and J-gene trimming was associated with a missense DCLRE1C variant. Judged likely to be a sequencing artifact was a cluster of highly shared sequence variants.

The CDR3 consists of 15 residues. Trimming shortened V by 7 bases and J by 1 base, and 13 bases separated the two germline ends. The germline V gene has CDR1 SNHLY and CDR2 FYNNEI. The PCR used 60 Vbeta and 13 Jbeta primers. Per the authors' pipeline: It was a later analysis that counted 83 million or so unique TCR beta chains, of which about 10 million were shared. Repertoires were generated with immunoSEQ multiplex PCR, while TCRdb's copy carries only in-frame clones and drops some. V, J and clone size are taken as reported in that table, and D and trimming were inferred from the DNA itself. The top ten clones hold approximately 2% of a sample with 280,000 or so clones, about 90% of them seen once. Among the donors, all were healthy bone marrow donors.

The chain couples TRBV2 to TRBJ2-2; possible D gene TRBD1, 6 bases. The clonotype was recovered from a woman aged 18-29 years in good health and CMV-seronegative. The sample consisted of PBMCs. The CDR3 loop is CASTYEGVNTGELFF. The CDR3 DNA sequence: TGTGCCAGCACCTATGAGGGGGTGAACACCGGGGAGCTGTTTTTT.